These 30 T cell receptor beta chains were all obtained from the same sample, sequenced in a study of radiotherapy plus CTLA-4 blockade in lung cancer. Measured with immunoSEQ multiplex PCR; TCRdb has only the in-frame clones, and not every one. The table includes roughly 54,000 clones, roughly 80% detected once. The sample consisted of peripheral blood, taken from a patient treated with radiotherapy plus ipilimumab. The receptors here all came from a human donor with non-small cell lung cancer who had a partial response to radiotherapy plus ipilimumab.

The chain employs TRBV9 and TRBJ2-1, with D tentatively TRBD1 (5 bases). Germline V gives CDR1 SGDLS, CDR2 YYNGEE. V lost 0 bases, J lost 0 bases, and 10 bases lay in between. This CDR3 comprises 16 residues. CDR3 sequence: CASSVAAGRSYNEQFF. The CDR3 coding sequence is TGTGCCAGCAGCGTAGCGGCAGGGCGCTCCTACAATGAGCAGTTCTTC.

This chain links TRBV6-4 with TRBJ2-3; the D gene is possibly TRBD1 (5 bases). The germline V gene has CDR1 MRHNA and CDR2 SNTAGT. The CDR3 totals 14 residues. With 6 bases removed from V and 2 bases from J, the gap between germline ends came to 12 bases. In DNA form, the CDR3 reads TGTGCCAGCAGACAGGAGTCCTTCACAGATACGCAGTATTTT. Protein: CASRQESFTDTQYF.

The gene calls are TRBV5-6 and TRBJ2-1, with D possibly being TRBD1 (5 bases). CDR1 and CDR2 (germline): SGHDT, YYEEEE. There are 15 residues in the CDR3. V lost 1 base, J lost 0 bases, and 8 bases lay in between. For the CDR3, the DNA is TGTGCCAGCAGCTTGTTTAGGGGCTCCTACAATGAGCAGTTCTTC. Encoded protein: CASSLFRGSYNEQFF.

The CDR3 DNA reads TGTGCCAGCAGTGAAGCGCGACAGGGTCCAGATACGCAGTATTTT. Protein sequence: CASSEARQGPDTQYF. The chain carries TRBV6-1 and TRBJ2-3; 7 bases match TRBD1. This CDR3 spans 15 amino acids. With V trimmed by 0 bases and J by 4 bases, 4 bases remained unmatched. From germline, CDR1 is MNHNS and CDR2 SASEGT.

V gene TRBV14 combines with J gene TRBJ1-2; D gene ambiguous. Germline values: CDR1 SGHDN, CDR2 FVKESK. V lost 4 bases and J lost 8, with 14 bases in between. The CDR3 loop spans 13 amino acids. The CDR3 DNA follows: TGTGCCAGCAGCCTCGGGATAGGAGGAGGCTACACCTTC. Protein: CASSLGIGGGYTF.

This clone was counted between two and nine times. V usage is TRBV9 and J usage is TRBJ1-3; D is possibly TRBD1 (5 bases). The length of the CDR3 is 15 residues. Germline-derived CDR1 and CDR2 are SGDLS and YYNGEE. Trimming left V 4 bases short and J 2 bases short, with 13 bases between. The CDR3 bases are TGTGCCAGCAGCCTTGTGGACAAACCTGGAAACACCATATATTTT. Its protein product is CASSLVDKPGNTIYF.

The chain has TRBV4-1 and TRBJ1-5; the match to TRBD1 covers 8 bases. CDR1 and CDR2 (germline): MGHRA, YSYEKL. The J segment lost 6 bases and the V segment lost 2 bases, leaving 6 bases of the junction unmatched. This CDR3 contains 15 residues. DNA for the CDR3: TGCGCCAGCAGCCAAATTGGACAGGGCGGTCAGCCCCAGCATTTT. It yields the protein CASSQIGQGGQPQHF.

CDR3 loop: CASSLDQDNYGYTF. Here the CDR3 DNA reads TGTGCCAGCAGCTTAGATCAGGATAACTATGGCTACACCTTC. The chain uses TRBV7-6 and TRBJ1-2; D remains ambiguous. Per the germline V gene, CDR1 is SGHVS and CDR2 is FNYEAQ. This CDR3 region has 14 residues. The germline V and J ends were trimmed by 1 base and 1 base, with 7 bases remaining between them.

A single count supports this clone. The chain links TRBV7-2 to TRBJ1-3; D gene ambiguous. This CDR3 has 14 amino acids. Per germline, CDR1 SGHTA and CDR2 FQGNSA. V was shortened by 5 bases and J by 2 bases, with 10 bases between the two germline ends. The CDR3 here is CASSPTGTGNTIYF. The CDR3 DNA follows: TGTGCCAGCAGCCCCACGGGAACTGGAAACACCATATATTTT.

The chain recombines TRBV5-1 with TRBJ2-1; tentative D call: TRBD2 (5 bases). The CDR3 consists of 13 residues. Trimming took 2 bases from V and 5 from J, leaving 8 bases between them. Germline lookup yields CDR1 SGHRS and CDR2 YFSETQ. As DNA, the CDR3 is TGCGCCAGCAGCTTATGGGGAGACAATGAGCAGTTCTTC. Its protein is CASSLWGDNEQFF.

This clone was picked up one time. The rearrangement uses TRBV5-4 and TRBJ2-1; TRBD2 agrees at 7 bases. The CDR3 runs 14 residues. In germline, CDR1 is SGHNT, CDR2 YYREEE (reference sequence). Germline trimming cut 0 bases from V and 6 bases from J; bases unmatched to any gene: 3. CDR3 coding DNA: TGTGCCAGCAGCTTGGAGCTAGCGGCCAATGAGCAGTTCTTC. This codes for CASSLELAANEQFF.

A word on this clone: Germline is not matched at one junction end, which may reflect a read error. Other DNA sequences in the same sample also yield this CDR3. The chain employs TRBV5-1 and TRBJ1-6, with D unclear. The CDR3 sequence is 15 residues long. Germline CDR1 reads SGHRS; CDR2 reads YFSETQ. CDR3 region: CASSLSEADNSPLHF. Here the CDR3 DNA reads TGTGCCAGCAGCTTGAGCGAAGCAGATAATTCACCCCTCCACTTT.

The gene calls are TRBV4-1 and TRBJ2-7; 7 bases are a match to TRBD2. V gave up 3 bases and J gave up 6 bases; unmatched junction bases: 14. Germline CDR1 and CDR2: MGHRA and YSYEKL. The CDR3 sequence is 16 residues long. The CDR3 reads CASSHNPSGGQGEQYF. CDR3 DNA: TGCGCCAGCAGCCATAATCCTAGCGGCGGCCAGGGCGAGCAGTACTTC.

This sequence joins TRBV7-3 and TRBJ1-4, with 7 bases that match TRBD1. Unmatched junction bases numbered 8, after V lost 4 bases and J lost 3 bases. This CDR3 has 16 residues. The V gene's germline CDR1 is SGHTA and CDR2 FQGTGA. For the CDR3, the DNA is TGTGCCAGCAGCTCTCCCCTGGGACAGTCTAATGAAAAACTGTTTTTT. Protein: CASSSPLGQSNEKLFF.

This clone was observed a handful of times. The chain carries TRBV11-1 and TRBJ2-3; 9 positions agree with TRBD2. The CDR3 consists of 16 residues. V shed 3 bases and J 0 bases; nucleotides not matched to a gene: 4. Germline values: CDR1 SGHAT, CDR2 FQDESV (reference sequence). Here the CDR3 DNA reads TGTGCCAGCAGCTTCAGGCTAGCGGGGAGCACAGATACGCAGTATTTT. Protein product: CASSFRLAGSTDTQYF.

This rearrangement joins TRBV21-1 to TRBJ2-2; the table's D call, TRBD2, was not checked against the DNA. TRBV21-1 counts as a pseudogene. The CDR3 totals 15 residues. As DNA, the CDR3 is TGTGCCAGGGGGGGGGAGCAAATTACCACCGGGGAGCTGTTTTTT. Amino acid sequence: CARGGEQITTGELFF.

This clone has only a few counts. This chain uses TRBV4-1 with TRBJ1-6; 7 bases are shared with TRBD1. Germline V gene data show CDR1 as MGHRA and CDR2 as YSYEKL. Unmatched junction bases numbered 7, after V lost 7 bases and J lost 7 bases. This CDR3 is built from 14 residues. CDR3 DNA sequence: TGCGCCAGCACCGTGGGACAGCTAAATTCACCCCTCCACTTT. Translating it yields CASTVGQLNSPLHF.

The chain has TRBV5-4 and TRBJ2-5; 7 bases are shared with TRBD1. The J segment lost 4 bases and the V segment lost 4 bases, leaving 13 bases of the junction unmatched. The CDR3 covers 16 residues. Looked up from germline, CDR1 is SGHNT and CDR2 is YYREEE (reference sequence). The DNA for the CDR3 is TGTGCCAGCAGCACCGACGACAGGGTCGTCGTAGAGACCCAGTACTTC. Protein: CASSTDDRVVVETQYF.

The V gene is TRBV19, the J gene TRBJ2-5; D ambiguous. The CDR3 length is 15 residues. Germline CDR1 is LNHDA and CDR2 is SQIVND (reference sequence). The V and J ends lost 0 bases and 1 base respectively, with 9 bases between them. Here the CDR3 reads CASSIDGHPQETQYF. The CDR3 bases are TGTGCCAGTAGTATAGATGGCCACCCCCAAGAGACCCAGTACTTC.

The chain has TRBV6-1 and TRBJ1-3; 10 bases are a match to TRBD1. V lost 6 bases to trimming and J lost 4 bases; unmatched junction nucleotides: 6. There are 15 residues in the CDR3. Germline assignment: CDR1 MNHNS and CDR2 SASEGT. The CDR3 DNA reads as TGTGCCAGCAGACGACAGGGGGCGCCCGGAAACACCATATATTTT. Protein sequence: CASRRQGAPGNTIYF.

The chain combines TRBV19 with TRBJ1-5; D unresolved. With 3 bases removed from V and 0 bases from J, the gap between germline ends came to 6 bases. This CDR3 contains 14 residues. CDR1 is LNHDA, CDR2 SQIVND, per germline (reference sequence). CDR3 region: CASSMSVSNQPQHF. CDR3 coding DNA: TGTGCCAGTAGTATGTCAGTTAGCAATCAGCCCCAGCATTTT.

This clone appeared a single time. The chain links TRBV6-1 to TRBJ1-4; 11 positions agree with TRBD1. The CDR3 runs 15 residues. In germline, CDR1 is MNHNS, CDR2 SASEGT. V was clipped by 11 bases and J by 4 bases; unmatched bases: 9. CDR3 amino acids: CAGSGTGGGNEKLFF. DNA of the CDR3: TGTGCCGGCTCCGGGACAGGGGGGGGTAATGAAAAACTGTTTTTT.

The chain is built from TRBV20-1 and TRBJ2-7; D gene uncertain. The length of the CDR3 is 10 residues. The V end lost 4 bases, the J end lost 3 bases, and 4 bases lay between the germline ends. Germline loops: CDR1 DFQATT, CDR2 SNEGSKA (reference sequence). The CDR3: CSANYYEQYF. In DNA, the CDR3 is TGCAGTGCTAATTACTACGAGCAGTACTTC.

The chain is built from TRBV29-1 and TRBJ2-3; D uncertain. Germline V gene lookup returns CDR1 SQVTM and CDR2 ANQGSEA. The CDR3 loop spans 12 amino acids. The ends were cut back, 4 bases at V and 2 bases at J, with 7 bases in the middle. CDR3 in amino acids: CSVGVSTDTQYF. The CDR3 nucleotides read TGCAGCGTTGGAGTCTCCACAGATACGCAGTATTTT.

The CDR3 nucleotides read TGTGCCAGCAGTTCAGGACAGGGGGGCGGCTACACCTTC. Protein: CASSSGQGGGYTF. The chain has TRBV6-6 and TRBJ1-2, with TRBD1 matching 10 bases. J lost 8 bases, V lost 4 bases, and 4 bases had no gene match. This CDR3 spans 13 amino acids. Germline assignment: CDR1 MNHNY and CDR2 SVGAGI (reference sequence).

This chain joins TRBV28 and TRBJ2-3; 7 nucleotides line up with TRBD1. The CDR3 loop spans 15 amino acids. Germline-derived CDR1 and CDR2 are MDHEN and SYDVKM. The V and J ends lost 4 bases and 2 bases, in that order; junction bases with no gene match: 6. The CDR3 sequence: CASSSGTDYTDTQYF. CDR3 nucleotides: TGTGCCAGCAGTTCAGGGACAGACTACACAGATACGCAGTATTTT.

The V gene is TRBV15, the J gene TRBJ2-3; the match to TRBD2 covers 8 bases. This CDR3 is 16 amino acids long. Per the germline V gene, CDR1 is LNHNV and CDR2 is YYDKDF (reference sequence). V lost 5 bases and J lost 0; bases outside the gene matches: 7. CDR3 residues: CATSDRTSPSTDTQYF. CDR3 nucleotide sequence: TGTGCCACCAGCGACCGGACTAGCCCTAGCACAGATACGCAGTATTTT.

The chain is built from TRBV10-3 and TRBJ1-3; TRBD1 matches at 8 bases. CDR3 length: 15 amino acids. Germline values: CDR1 ENHRY, CDR2 SYGVKD. V dropped 7 bases and J dropped 1; count of bases not matched to a gene: 6. CDR3 DNA: TGTGCCATCAATCAGGGGGCTAGGTCTGGAAACACCATATATTTT. It yields the protein CAINQGARSGNTIYF.

The chain uses TRBV19 and TRBJ1-1, with no clear D. V shed 4 bases and J shed 1 base, with 7 bases lying between them. Germline values: CDR1 LNHDA, CDR2 SQIVND (reference sequence). This CDR3 is 13 amino acids long. The CDR3 sequence: CASSRKQNTEAFF. The CDR3 nucleotides read TGTGCCAGTAGTAGAAAACAGAACACTGAAGCTTTCTTT.

The gene calls are TRBV5-8 and TRBJ2-1, with 15 bases identical to TRBD2. The CDR3 spans 19 residues. Losses at the gene ends were 4 bases for V and 0 bases for J; bases not matched to a gene: 8. Germline V gene data show CDR1 as SGHTS and CDR2 as YDEGEE. Here the CDR3 DNA reads TGTGCCAGCAGCCCATTGGGACTAGCGGGGGGAAGCTCCTACAATGAGCAGTTCTTC. It translates to CASSPLGLAGGSSYNEQFF.